Listed here is a single T cell receptor (beta chain). No antigen is known for it. The data derive from a study of graft-versus-host responses after intestinal transplantation. Using immunoSEQ multiplex PCR, the repertoire was profiled, and TCRdb retains in-frame clones only, with some absent. The sample has fewer than 120,000 clones; roughly 93% are singletons. The CDR3 runs 14 residues. Looked up from germline, CDR1 is SEHNR and CDR2 is FQNEAQ (reference sequence). The trim removed 5 bases at V and 4 bases at J, leaving 4 bases unmatched. Sequencing was performed on unstimulated CD8+ T cells sorted from spleen or lymph node cells, taken before intestinal transplant. This sequence joins TRBV7-9 and TRBJ1-3; 8 bases fit TRBD1. The sequence was obtained from a human donor who received an intestinal transplant. This chain's CDR3 is CASSPGQDGNTIYF. CDR3 DNA sequence: TGTGCCAGCAGCCCGGGACAGGACGGAAACACCATATATTTT. Together with reference TRBV7-9 and TRBJ1-3, the CDR3 gives the full variable domain: DTGVSQNPRHKITKRGQNVTFRCDPISEHNRLYWYRQTLGQGPEFLTYFQNEAQLEKSRLLSDRFSAERPKGSFSTLEIQRTEQGDSAMYLCASSPGQDGNTIYFGEGSWLTVV.